This paragraph covers one T cell receptor beta chain sequence. What it binds is unknown. This may be a read error, as it is one base from a much larger clone. This entry comes from a study of T cells in Graves' hyperthyroidism and ophthalmopathy. Broader study findings: In blood, most of the thyroid clonotypes expanded above 0.001 were also present. Model predictions of ophthalmopathy came a median approximately 6.5 months before onset.

RNA transcripts yielded amplified TCR beta CDR3 regions. A set of HTBI primers served as the primers for a first-round RT-PCR of the TCR CDR3. TCRdb re-called the multiplex PCR reads through MiXCR, storing one row per CDR3 protein. Seen here are approximately 640,000 distinct CDR3 sequences, 40% to 55% observed once, and the top ten hold under 8%. Diagnoses were established using clinical symptoms, serum thyroxine and TRAb, thyroid ultrasound and orbital computed tomography. Trimming removed 2 bases from V and 3 bases from J, with 11 bases in between. This CDR3 has 13 residues. Germline values: CDR1 SQVTM, CDR2 ANQGSEA.

This sequence was found in an adult man with Graves' disease, either hyperthyroidism or ophthalmopathy (not recorded which). Sequencing input: peripheral blood or thyroid tissue (not recorded which). The chain employs TRBV29-1 and TRBJ2-7; D is ambiguous. CDR3 protein: CSVERPGNYEQYF. DNA of the CDR3: TGCAGCGTTGAAAGGCCGGGCAACTACGAGCAGTACTTC.